The source of this T cell receptor (beta chain) is a study of blood T cell repertoires in COVID-19. Method: immunoSEQ multiplex PCR; TCRdb's copy keeps in-frame clones and lacks some. This table has just over 250,000 clones, around 86% appearing once. The trim removed 5 bases at V and 5 bases at J, leaving 9 bases unmatched. Germline lookup yields CDR1 MNHEY and CDR2 SVGAGI. There are 15 residues in the CDR3. The chain uses TRBV6-5 and TRBJ2-7, with 10 positions matching TRBD1. The source of this sequence is a man between 40 and 49 years old who had recovered from COVID-19. Sequencing input: peripheral blood. The DNA of the CDR3 is TGTGCCAGCAGTACCCGGGACAGGGGAAGGGACGAGCAGTACTTC. Residues: CASSTRDRGRDEQYF.